This T cell receptor (beta chain) came from a study of blood T cell repertoires in COVID-19. Turning to the study itself: COVID-19 samples from acute and convalescent phases originated in the United States, Italy and Spain. The analysed material was cDNA or gDNA that came from T cells, B-cell-depleted T cells, or PBMCs.

CDR1 and CDR2 from the germline V gene are SGDLS and YYNGEE. Trimming removed 4 bases from V and 1 base from J, with 14 bases in between. The CDR3 totals 15 residues. Authors' analysis steps: From reference gene primer amplification, estimates of nucleated cell counts were derived. Clones were sequenced by immunoSEQ multiplex PCR, and TCRdb holds only the in-frame ones, with some missing. The V and J calls and clone size were taken over from that table, and D and trimming were inferred from the DNA. The table has almost 400,000 clones, around 87% seen once. Seattle enrolled patients during active infection and tracked them longitudinally.

The chain links TRBV9 to TRBJ1-1, with D unclear. This TCR was sampled from a woman aged 60 to 75 with COVID-19, enrolled during active disease. Sequenced material: peripheral blood. The CDR3 is CASSLIGVTNTEAFF. The DNA of the CDR3 is TGTGCCAGCAGCCTAATCGGGGTAACGAACACTGAAGCTTTCTTT.